Following are 28 T cell receptor beta chains from one sample sequenced in a study of shared clonotypes between healthy human individuals. Repertoires were generated with immunoSEQ multiplex PCR, while TCRdb's copy carries only in-frame clones and drops some. The sample contains 850,000 to 1,100,000 clones, around three quarters of which appear only once. Sequencing was performed on memory CD4+ T cells from PBMCs. Subset noted: CD45RA-negative fraction. The source of these receptors is a man aged 18 to 29 in good health. Some clones in this sample may be carry-over from other donors' samples.

The rearrangement joins TRBV7-9 to TRBJ2-3, with D unclear. This CDR3 has 14 amino acids. Per the germline V gene, CDR1 is SEHNR and CDR2 is FQNEAQ (reference sequence). Trimming shortened V by 5 bases and J by 2 bases, and 11 bases separated the two germline ends. CDR3 DNA: TGTGCCAGCAGCCCCCTGATCACCACAGATACGCAGTATTTT. As protein: CASSPLITTDTQYF.

V is TRBV4-1 and J is TRBJ2-1; 8 bases align to TRBD2. The trim removed 4 bases at V and 8 bases at J, leaving 10 bases unmatched. Germline CDR1 MGHRA, CDR2 YSYEKL. The CDR3 spans 15 residues. The CDR3 sequence: CASSRAGGQSDEQFF. The CDR3 DNA reads as TGCGCCAGCAGCCGCGCGGGAGGCCAGTCGGATGAGCAGTTCTTC.

The chain uses TRBV10-3 and TRBJ1-1; D gene unclear. The CDR3 runs 14 residues. The V end lost 0 bases, the J end lost 7 bases, and 12 bases lay between the germline ends. CDR1 ENHRY and CDR2 SYGVKD come from the germline V gene. CDR3 in amino acids: CAISESIVYLEAFF. The CDR3 DNA follows: TGTGCCATCAGTGAGTCGATAGTTTATCTTGAAGCTTTCTTT.

The chain couples TRBV5-6 to TRBJ1-2; 7 nucleotides align to TRBD1. The CDR3 is 13 amino acids. With 5 bases clipped from V and 3 bases from J, the junction kept 4 bases outside the gene matches. Germline CDR1 and CDR2: SGHDT and YYEEEE. The CDR3 protein is CASRGTAYYGYTF. Here the CDR3 DNA reads TGTGCCAGCAGGGGGACAGCCTACTATGGCTACACCTTC.

The rearrangement uses TRBV5-8 and TRBJ1-5, with D unresolved. The germline V gene has CDR1 SGHTS and CDR2 YDEGEE. This CDR3 comprises 13 residues. V was shortened by 2 bases and J by 0 bases, with 3 bases between the two germline ends. CDR3 in DNA: TGTGCCAGCAGCTTTAATAGCAATCAGCCCCAGCATTTT. Its protein product is CASSFNSNQPQHF.

The chain uses TRBV28 and TRBJ1-4; D not certain. Germline V gene data show CDR1 as MDHEN and CDR2 as SYDVKM. Between the trimmed V and J ends, which lost 2 bases and 4 bases, there was a span of 8 bases. CDR3 length: 14 residues. CDR3 sequence (DNA): TGTGCCAGCAGTTTAACGGCCAGTAATGAAAAACTGTTTTTT. This translates into CASSLTASNEKLFF.

The V gene is TRBV5-1, the J gene TRBJ2-5, with D perhaps matching TRBD1 (5 bases). V shed 3 bases and J shed 0 bases, with 9 bases lying between them. CDR1 is SGHRS and CDR2 is YFSETQ in the germline V gene. The CDR3 length is 14 residues. CDR3 residues: CASSSRTNQETQYF. In nucleotides, the CDR3 is TGCGCCAGCAGCTCCCGGACAAACCAAGAGACCCAGTACTTC.

In its sample, this clone was seen once. The J gene is TRBJ2-3, the V gene TRBV7-2; 9 nucleotides match TRBD2. Germline V gene data show CDR1 as SGHTA and CDR2 as FQGNSA. After removal of 1 base from V and 6 bases from J, the junction contained 5 bases not matched to a gene. This CDR3 has 15 residues. The CDR3 sequence is CASSLVSGRRDTQYF. The CDR3 bases are TGTGCCAGCAGCTTAGTCAGCGGGAGGAGGGATACGCAGTATTTT.

This clone appeared once. This chain links TRBV6-4 with TRBJ1-1, with 7 bases fitting TRBD1. Germline CDR1 is MRHNA and CDR2 is SNTAGT. The CDR3 runs 15 residues. The J segment lost 6 bases and the V segment lost 0 bases, leaving 7 bases of the junction unmatched. The CDR3 bases are TGTGCCAGCAGTGACTCCAAGACAGGGAAAGCTGAAGCTTTCTTT. Protein: CASSDSKTGKAEAFF.

As regards this clone: Given a much more abundant clone one base away, this may be a read error. At the DNA level, this CDR3 is encoded by other sequences in the same sample as well. The chain joins TRBV29-1 to TRBJ2-3, with D perhaps matching TRBD2 (5 bases). This CDR3 is built from 11 residues. The germline CDR1 and CDR2 sequences are SQVTM and ANQGSEA. The CDR3 spells CSVETGNTQYF. The CDR3 coding sequence is TGCAGCGTTGAGACGGGAAATACGCAGTATTTC.

The V gene is TRBV4-2, the J gene TRBJ2-1, with 10 nucleotides matching TRBD2. The CDR3 totals 20 residues. The germline CDR1 and CDR2 sequences are LGHNA and YNFKEQ. The ends lost 3 bases at V and 3 bases at J; junction bases unmatched: 17. In DNA, the CDR3 is TGTGCCAGCAGCCATCCACTCGGTTCTAGCGGGAGAGGGTACTACAATGAGCAGTTCTTC. Amino acid sequence: CASSHPLGSSGRGYYNEQFF.

In regard to this clone: The sample holds other DNA sequences that translate to the same CDR3. J is TRBJ2-5 and V is TRBV7-9, with D unresolved. The V end lost 5 bases, the J end lost 5 bases, and 12 bases lay between the germline ends. This CDR3 region has 13 residues. Per germline, CDR1 SEHNR and CDR2 FQNEAQ (reference sequence). DNA of the CDR3: TGTGCCAGCAGCCGAGGATCCGGGGAGACCCAGTACTTC. This encodes CASSRGSGETQYF.

This chain links TRBV7-8 with TRBJ2-1; TRBD2 agrees at 9 bases. Germline V lookup: CDR1 SGHVS, CDR2 FQNEAQ. V was pared by 5 bases and J by 9 bases, with 11 bases of the junction left unmatched. The CDR3 consists of 15 residues. CDR3 protein: CASSIIAGEGGEQFF. DNA of the CDR3: TGTGCCAGCAGCATAATAGCGGGAGAAGGCGGTGAGCAGTTCTTC. The entire variable domain, with the rest obtained from reference TRBV7-8 and TRBJ2-1, is as follows: GAGVSQSPRYKVAKRGQDVALRCDPISGHVSLFWYQQALGQGPEFLTYFQNEAQLDKSGLPSDRFFAERPEGSVSTLKIQRTQQEDSAVYLCASSIIAGEGGEQFFGPGTRLTVL.

The V gene is TRBV2, the J gene TRBJ1-1, with 9 bases fitting TRBD1. Germline CDR1 SNHLY, CDR2 FYNNEI. This CDR3 is 15 amino acids long. Unmatched junction bases numbered 9, after V lost 4 bases and J lost 6 bases. As DNA, the CDR3 is TGTGCCAGCAGTGGGGACAGGGTCCGGCAACCTGAAGCTTTCTTT. It specifies CASSGDRVRQPEAFF.

J is TRBJ1-2 and V is TRBV5-4; a weak D match, TRBD1 (5 bases). Germline V gene lookup returns CDR1 SGHNT and CDR2 YYREEE (reference sequence). This CDR3 spans 14 amino acids. The germline V and J ends were trimmed by 0 bases and 7 bases, with 13 bases remaining between them. The CDR3 region is CASSLGRVLGGYTF. As DNA, the CDR3 is TGTGCCAGCAGCTTGGGCAGGGTCCTGGGTGGCTACACCTTC. Full variable domain (outside the CDR3, taken from reference TRBV5-4 and TRBJ1-2): ETGVTQSPTHLIKTRGQQVTLRCSSQSGHNTVSWYQQALGQGPQFIFQYYREEENGRGNFPPRFSGLQFPNYSSELNVNALELDDSALYLCASSLGRVLGGYTFGSGTRLTVV.

The V gene is TRBV11-2, the J gene TRBJ2-1, with D tentatively TRBD1 (5 bases). The CDR3 has 16 amino acids. The ends were cut back, 5 bases at V and 8 bases at J, with 22 bases in the middle. Germline CDR1 SGHAT, CDR2 FQNNGV. The CDR3 reads CASSLPQAGLVDEQFF. The CDR3 DNA is TGTGCCAGCAGCCTACCTCAAGCAGGGTTGGTCGATGAGCAGTTCTTC.

The V gene is TRBV2, the J gene TRBJ2-1; 8 bases are shared with TRBD2. CDR1 and CDR2 (germline): SNHLY, FYNNEI. V lost 2 bases, J lost 2 bases, and 5 bases stayed unmatched. The CDR3 is made up of 16 amino acids. CDR3 nucleotide sequence: TGTGCCAGCAGTGAATTTTCGGGAGGGGCCTACAATGAGCAGTTCTTC. Translated: CASSEFSGGAYNEQFF.

The J gene is TRBJ2-5, the V gene TRBV5-1, with D perhaps matching TRBD1 or TRBD2 (6 bases each). TRBJ2-7 matches the DNA end more closely, so the J call is doubtful. CDR1 and CDR2 from the germline V gene are SGHRS and YFSETQ. The CDR3 loop spans 18 amino acids. As DNA, the CDR3 is TGCGCCAGCAGCTCCGACGAGCCAGGGGAGGCAGCCCCCTACGAGCAGTACTTC. Protein product: CASSSDEPGEAAPYEQYF.

In its sample, this clone was seen a few times. The rearrangement joins TRBV18 to TRBJ2-1; D remains unclear. Germline loops: CDR1 KGHSH, CDR2 LQKENI. Trimming shortened V by 6 bases and J by 0 bases, and 12 bases separated the two germline ends. The CDR3 consists of 15 residues. CDR3 sequence (DNA): TGTGCCAGCTCGCTTTCTCAAGGCTCCTACAATGAGCAGTTCTTC. Its translation is CASSLSQGSYNEQFF.

This clone was found a few times. The chain uses TRBV7-3 and TRBJ2-3; TRBD2 matches at 7 bases. This CDR3 spans 15 amino acids. The germline gives CDR1 SGHTA, CDR2 FQGTGA. The junction had 4 bases not matched to a gene; V was cut back by 3 bases and J by 1 base. The CDR3 DNA is TGTGCCAGCAGCTTGCAAGCGGGACGCACAGATACGCAGTATTTT. It yields the protein CASSLQAGRTDTQYF.

The chain's CDR3 is CASSATGDLYEKLFF. CDR3 DNA sequence: TGTGCCAGCAGCGCCACAGGGGATCTTTATGAAAAACTGTTTTTT. The genes are TRBV9 and TRBJ1-4; 7 positions match TRBD1. The ends lost 3 bases at V and 6 bases at J; junction bases unmatched: 8. Germline assignment: CDR1 SGDLS and CDR2 YYNGEE. This CDR3 comprises 15 residues.

The rearrangement joins TRBV28 to TRBJ1-5; TRBD1 might be the D (5 bases). Trimming pared 6 bases from V and 2 bases from J, leaving 14 bases between. This CDR3 is 15 amino acids long. Germline V lookup: CDR1 MDHEN, CDR2 SYDVKM. The CDR3 loop is CASRTRQRGNQPQHF. The CDR3, as DNA: TGTGCCAGCAGGACACGACAGCGGGGCAATCAGCCCCAGCATTTT.

This chain connects TRBV6-4 to TRBJ2-1, with TRBD1 matching 8 bases. Per the germline V gene, CDR1 is MRHNA and CDR2 is SNTAGT. V lost 3 bases, J lost 0 bases, and 4 bases stayed unmatched. This CDR3 has 16 amino acids. CDR3 residues: CASSEAGGFSYNEQFF. The CDR3, as DNA: TGTGCCAGCAGTGAGGCAGGGGGCTTCTCCTACAATGAGCAGTTCTTC.

This clone was seen more than once but under ten times. The chain has TRBV2 and TRBJ1-2, with D perhaps matching TRBD1 (5 bases). This CDR3 spans 14 amino acids. Looked up from germline, CDR1 is SNHLY and CDR2 is FYNNEI. V was shortened by 7 bases and J by 6 bases, with 18 bases between the two germline ends. This CDR3 is CASNGWLTADGYTF. The CDR3 coding sequence is TGTGCCAGCAATGGGTGGCTGACAGCGGATGGCTACACCTTC.

The chain employs TRBV27 and TRBJ2-7; TRBD1 agrees at 7 bases. The germline V gene has CDR1 MNHEY and CDR2 SMNVEV (reference sequence). V lost 5 bases and J lost 5; bases outside the gene matches: 3. The CDR3 runs 12 residues. CDR3: CASSDRAHEQYF. CDR3 bases: TGTGCCAGCAGTGACAGGGCGCACGAGCAGTACTTC.

This clone was counted at least ten times. This chain connects TRBV5-8 to TRBJ1-5, with unresolved D. This CDR3 is 13 amino acids long. CDR1 and CDR2 from the germline V gene are SGHTS and YDEGEE. The V end lost 3 bases, the J end lost 5 bases, and 9 bases lay between the germline ends. The CDR3 bases are TGTGCCAGCAGCTGGATTAGAGATCAGCCCCAGCATTTT. Protein product: CASSWIRDQPQHF.

V is TRBV28 and J is TRBJ2-5, with 7 nucleotides matching TRBD2. V lost 6 bases, J lost 5 bases, and 6 bases stayed unmatched. The germline CDR1 and CDR2 sequences are MDHEN and SYDVKM. This CDR3 is built from 13 residues. The CDR3 coding sequence is TGTGCCAGCAGAAAGACTAGCCGGGAGACCCAGTACTTC. Its protein product is CASRKTSRETQYF.

The chain uses TRBV6-6 and TRBJ1-1, with D possibly matching TRBD1 (6 bases). Between the trimmed V and J ends, which lost 0 bases and 7 bases, there was a span of 12 bases. The CDR3 has 14 amino acids. Germline lookup yields CDR1 MNHNY and CDR2 SVGAGI (reference sequence). The CDR3 region is CASSYSGGADEAFF. The DNA of the CDR3 is TGTGCCAGCAGTTACTCTGGGGGCGCGGATGAAGCTTTCTTT.